The rows below give T cell receptor beta chains drawn from one sample of a study of pediatric ulcerative colitis. Profiling relied on immunoSEQ multiplex PCR, and the TCRdb table lists in-frame clones only, not all of them. The sample has over 15,000 clones, just under 75% seen once. Sequenced material: gut tissue. The source of these receptors is a girl aged 5-17 years with moderate ulcerative colitis. The CDR3 runs from the conserved cysteine through the conserved F or W. The order of the fields is V gene, D gene, CDR3 length, J gene, clone size, CDR3 protein, CDR3 DNA. A D gene is named only where the DNA matches it firmly. Expanded clones get a size class; other rows say once, few or many, or leave the size out.

V: TRBV15; D: NA; length: 12; J: TRBJ1-4; size: NA; CDR3: CATSSQGEKLFF; DNA: TGTGCCACCAGCAGTCAGGGGGAAAAACTGTTTTTT
V: TRBV19; D: NA; length: 14; J: TRBJ1-2; size: few; CDR3: CASSARTDFYGYTF; DNA: TGTGCCAGTAGTGCGCGGACAGACTTCTATGGCTACACCTTC
V: TRBV27; D: NA; length: 13; J: TRBJ2-1; size: NA; CDR3: CASRGGWANEQFF; DNA: TGTGCCAGCAGGGGCGGGTGGGCGAATGAGCAGTTCTTC
V: TRBV5-1; D: NA; length: 15; J: TRBJ2-3; size: NA; CDR3: CASSLVQGGTDTQYF; DNA: TGCGCCAGCAGCTTGGTGCAGGGAGGCACAGATACGCAGTATTTT
V: TRBV6-5; D: TRBD2; length: 13; J: TRBJ2-7; size: NA; CDR3: CASSRGTIREQYF; DNA: TGTGCCAGCAGCCGGGGGACTATTCGCGAGCAGTACTTC
V: TRBV6-4; D: TRBD2; length: 15; J: TRBJ2-3; size: NA; CDR3: CASSDSAGGPDTQYF; DNA: TGTGCCAGCAGTGACTCAGCGGGAGGGCCAGATACGCAGTATTTT
V: TRBV4-1; D: NA; length: 16; J: TRBJ1-5; size: NA; CDR3: CASSQDVSSSNQPQHF; DNA: TGCGCCAGCAGCCAAGATGTCAGTAGTAGCAATCAGCCCCAGCATTTT
V: TRBV6-6; D: NA; length: 14; J: TRBJ1-5; size: few; CDR3: CASSYGGRSQPQHF; DNA: TGTGCCAGCAGTTACGGGGGTCGGTCTCAGCCCCAGCATTTT
V: TRBV2; D: NA; length: 13; J: TRBJ1-2; size: once; CDR3: CASSESGDYGYTF; DNA: TGTGCCAGCAGTGAATCAGGGGACTATGGCTACACCTTC
V: TRBV7-2; D: NA; length: 12; J: TRBJ2-7; size: NA; CDR3: CASSLRTTEQYF; DNA: TGTGCCAGCAGCTTAAGGACGACCGAGCAGTACTTC
V: TRBV7-2; D: NA; length: 15; J: TRBJ2-5; size: NA; CDR3: CASSRAAGPFETQYF; DNA: TGTGCCAGCAGCCGAGCGGCAGGGCCTTTCGAGACCCAGTACTTC
V: TRBV7-8; D: NA; length: 14; J: TRBJ2-7; size: once; CDR3: CASSLQGTSYEQYF; DNA: TGTGCCAGCAGCCTACAGGGAACCTCCTACGAGCAGTACTTC
V: TRBV23-1; D: TRBD1; length: 15; J: TRBJ2-7; size: NA; CDR3: CASSHRVGGSYEQYF; DNA: TGCGCCAGCAGTCACCGCGTAGGGGGCAGCTACGAGCAGTACTTC
V: TRBV19; D: NA; length: 13; J: TRBJ1-6; size: few; CDR3: CASSMNVDSPLHF; DNA: TGTGCCAGTAGTATGAACGTTGATTCACCCCTCCACTTT
V: TRBV28; D: TRBD1; length: 16; J: TRBJ2-5; size: NA; CDR3: CASSLFQGADVETQYF; DNA: TGTGCCAGCAGTTTATTCCAGGGGGCAGATGTGGAGACCCAGTACTTC
V: TRBV6-6; D: TRBD2; length: 14; J: TRBJ2-1; size: once; CDR3: CASNTGTSPNEQFF; DNA: TGTGCCAGCAATACCGGGACTAGTCCCAATGAGCAGTTCTTC
V: TRBV13; D: NA; length: 13; J: TRBJ1-3; size: NA; CDR3: CASSEQGGNTIYF; DNA: TGTGCCAGCAGCGAACAGGGAGGAAACACCATATATTTT
V: TRBV5-6; D: NA; length: 14; J: TRBJ1-1; size: NA; CDR3: CASTFQQGSGEAFF; DNA: TGTGCCAGCACTTTTCAGCAGGGTAGTGGTGAAGCTTTCTTT
V: TRBV2; D: NA; length: 14; J: TRBJ2-1; size: NA; CDR3: CASRGGSSYNEQFF; DNA: TGTGCCAGCAGAGGTGGGAGCTCCTACAATGAGCAGTTCTTC
V: TRBV29-1; D: NA; length: 16; J: TRBJ2-7; size: NA; CDR3: CSVDVIETLLSYEQYF; DNA: TGCAGCGTTGACGTAATTGAGACATTACTTTCCTACGAGCAGTACTTC
V: TRBV5-1; D: NA; length: 15; J: TRBJ1-1; size: NA; CDR3: CASSLVPDGDTEAFF; DNA: TGCGCCAGCAGCTTGGTGCCTGACGGAGACACTGAAGCTTTCTTT
V: TRBV11-2; D: NA; length: 15; J: TRBJ2-5; size: NA; CDR3: CASSLSSGGQETQYF; DNA: TGTGCCAGCAGCTTAAGTTCCGGGGGACAAGAGACCCAGTACTTC
V: TRBV7-9; D: NA; length: 13; J: TRBJ2-3; size: NA; CDR3: CASSFTTTDTQYF; DNA: TGTGCCAGCAGCTTCACTACTACAGATACGCAGTATTTT
V: TRBV28; D: TRBD2; length: 16; J: TRBJ2-4; size: NA; CDR3: CASSFGGRVAKNIQYF; DNA: TGTGCCAGCAGTTTCGGCGGGAGGGTAGCCAAAAACATTCAGTACTTC
V: TRBV2; D: NA; length: 14; J: TRBJ1-2; size: medium-sized; CDR3: CASSVGQGRGGYTF; DNA: TGTGCCAGCAGTGTAGGGCAGGGTCGGGGCGGCTACACCTTC
V: TRBV6-5; D: TRBD2; length: 14; J: TRBJ2-1; size: NA; CDR3: CASSRSGLSNEQFF; DNA: TGTGCCAGCAGTCGTTCGGGACTAAGCAATGAGCAGTTCTTC
V: TRBV28; D: NA; length: 16; J: TRBJ2-5; size: NA; CDR3: CASSPLGGRGQETQYF; DNA: TGTGCCAGCAGTCCACTAGGAGGCAGGGGTCAAGAGACCCAGTACTTC
V: TRBV5-1; D: NA; length: 16; J: TRBJ1-2; size: few; CDR3: CASSSHAGDRDYGYTF; DNA: TGCGCCAGCAGCTCCCATGCAGGGGATAGGGACTATGGCTACACCTTC
V: TRBV28; D: TRBD1; length: 15; J: TRBJ1-2; size: NA; CDR3: CASSLGGQGADGYTF; DNA: TGTGCCAGCAGTTTAGGGGGACAGGGGGCGGATGGCTACACCTTC
V: TRBV9; D: NA; length: 15; J: TRBJ1-5; size: NA; CDR3: CASSVRGVGNQPQHF; DNA: TGTGCCAGCAGCGTACGCGGGGTGGGCAATCAGCCCCAGCATTTT
V: TRBV5-1; D: TRBD2; length: 13; J: TRBJ2-7; size: NA; CDR3: CASSFLAGYEQYF; DNA: TGCGCCAGCAGCTTCCTAGCGGGATACGAGCAGTACTTC
V: TRBV5-6; D: TRBD1; length: 15; J: TRBJ2-3; size: few; CDR3: CASSTPGQVKDTQYF; DNA: TGTGCCAGCAGCACCCCGGGACAGGTGAAAGATACGCAGTATTTT
V: TRBV11-3; D: NA; length: 14; J: TRBJ2-1; size: NA; CDR3: CASSLVTGEGEQFF; DNA: TGTGCCAGCAGCTTAGTTACGGGGGAAGGTGAGCAGTTCTTC
V: TRBV5-1; D: NA; length: 17; J: TRBJ2-1; size: NA; CDR3: CASSPSLSSGLPGEQFF; DNA: TGCGCCAGCAGCCCCAGTCTATCATCGGGACTCCCCGGGGAGCAGTTCTTC
V: TRBV2; D: TRBD1; length: 15; J: TRBJ1-1; size: once; CDR3: CASSELGTGGTEAFF; DNA: TGTGCCAGCAGTGAGCTTGGGACAGGGGGCACTGAAGCTTTCTTT
V: TRBV5-1; D: TRBD1; length: 12; J: TRBJ2-7; size: NA; CDR3: CASSLGQGARYF; DNA: TGCGCCAGCAGCCTAGGACAGGGGGCAAGGTACTTC
V: TRBV30; D: NA; length: 13; J: TRBJ1-4; size: few; CDR3: CAWSIPGGEKLFF; DNA: TGTGCCTGGAGTATCCCCGGAGGTGAAAAACTGTTTTTT
V: TRBV10-1; D: TRBD1; length: 13; J: TRBJ1-2; size: NA; CDR3: CASSMDRGHGYTF; DNA: TGCGCCAGCAGTATGGACAGGGGGCACGGCTACACCTTC
V: TRBV28; D: TRBD1; length: 14; J: TRBJ2-7; size: NA; CDR3: CASSPGQVSYEQYF; DNA: TGTGCCAGCAGTCCGGGACAGGTCTCCTACGAGCAGTACTTC
V: TRBV6-5; D: TRBD1; length: 13; J: TRBJ1-2; size: NA; CDR3: CASSPGTGGGYTF; DNA: TGTGCCAGCAGCCCCGGGACAGGTGGTGGCTACACCTTC
V: TRBV6-1; D: TRBD2; length: 15; J: TRBJ2-7; size: NA; CDR3: CASSASSSGGSEQYF; DNA: TGTGCCAGCAGTGCTTCCTCTAGCGGGGGGAGTGAGCAGTACTTC
V: TRBV2; D: NA; length: 14; J: TRBJ2-3; size: NA; CDR3: CASKVGQGGDTQYF; DNA: TGTGCCAGCAAAGTGGGGCAGGGGGGAGATACGCAGTATTTT
V: TRBV27; D: TRBD1; length: 16; J: TRBJ2-7; size: few; CDR3: CASSWTGGRSAYEQYF; DNA: TGTGCCAGCAGTTGGACAGGGGGAAGGTCTGCGTACGAGCAGTACTTC
V: TRBV4-2; D: NA; length: 15; J: TRBJ2-1; size: few; CDR3: CASSQETRDYNEQFF; DNA: TGTGCCAGCAGCCAAGAAACCCGGGACTACAATGAGCAGTTCTTC
V: TRBV7-8; D: TRBD2; length: 16; J: TRBJ2-1; size: NA; CDR3: CASSMWTSGSYNEQFF; DNA: TGTGCCAGCAGCATGTGGACTAGCGGCTCCTACAATGAGCAGTTCTTC
V: TRBV6-1; D: NA; length: 18; J: TRBJ2-6; size: NA; CDR3: CASSEAYSHYSGANVLTF; DNA: TGTGCCAGCAGTGAGGCATACTCCCACTATTCTGGGGCCAACGTCCTGACTTTC
V: TRBV5-4; D: NA; length: 14; J: TRBJ1-5; size: NA; CDR3: CASSLAGEGQPQHF; DNA: TGTGCCAGCAGCTTGGCCGGGGAGGGTCAGCCCCAGCATTTT
V: TRBV6-5; D: TRBD1; length: 14; J: TRBJ2-4; size: NA; CDR3: CASSYSQGQNIQYF; DNA: TGTGCCAGCAGTTACTCACAGGGGCAAAACATTCAGTACTTC
V: TRBV2; D: NA; length: 13; J: TRBJ2-1; size: NA; CDR3: CASQFPSYNEQFF; DNA: TGTGCCAGCCAATTCCCCTCCTACAATGAGCAGTTCTTC
V: TRBV11-2; D: TRBD1; length: 16; J: TRBJ1-1; size: few; CDR3: CASSPTSPGTGLAAFF; DNA: TGTGCCAGCAGCCCCACCTCCCCCGGGACAGGGTTAGCAGCTTTCTTT
V: TRBV6-6; D: NA; length: 15; J: TRBJ1-4; size: once; CDR3: CASSYSSGTNEKLFF; DNA: TGTGCCAGCAGTTACTCGAGTGGGACTAATGAAAAACTGTTTTTT
V: TRBV18; D: TRBD1; length: 13; J: TRBJ1-2; size: NA; CDR3: CASSSGQEFGYTF; DNA: TGTGCCAGCTCATCAGGACAGGAGTTTGGCTACACCTTC
V: TRBV7-9; D: NA; length: 13; J: TRBJ2-7; size: NA; CDR3: CAEDAGWGSEQYF; DNA: TGTGCCGAAGACGCAGGGTGGGGGAGCGAGCAGTACTTC
V: TRBV7-9; D: TRBD1; length: 16; J: TRBJ2-7; size: NA; CDR3: CASSVDPQGEKDEQYF; DNA: TGTGCCAGCAGCGTAGACCCACAGGGGGAGAAGGACGAGCAGTACTTC
V: TRBV18; D: NA; length: 13; J: TRBJ2-5; size: NA; CDR3: CASSLGQKETQYF; DNA: TGTGCCAGCTCACTCGGCCAGAAAGAGACCCAGTACTTC